What follows describes a single T cell receptor (beta chain). Its cognate antigen is unknown. This CDR3 spans 11 amino acids. Germline V lookup: CDR1 SQVTM, CDR2 ANQGSEA. V was cut by 4 bases and J by 7 bases, with 10 bases left in between. The sample originates from a study of blood T cells in healthy people across ages. Points from the study as a whole: A roughly linear age-dependent decrease characterized TCR beta diversity per million T cells. Fewer expanded clones and more diversity marked long-lived versus aged donors.

Sample-barcoded 5' priming and a J-beta primer mix drove a second PCR of about 6 to 12 cycles. Each CDR3 protein is one row after TCRdb ran MiXCR on the 5' RACE reads. The sample consists of more than 600,000 distinct CDR3 sequences, approximately 25% of them appearing once. These sequences were also reported in another study, on T cells of mothers and their children.

The clonotype originates from a boy aged 10-17 years in good health. Input material: blood. The chain carries TRBV29-1 and TRBJ1-2, with a possible D match to TRBD1 (5 bases). Here the CDR3 reads CSVVQGSGYTF. CDR3 nucleotides: TGCAGCGTTGTCCAGGGCTCTGGCTACACCTTC. Supplemented by reference TRBV29-1 and TRBJ1-2, the full variable domain reads SAVISQKPSRDICQRGTSLTIQCQVDSQVTMMFWYRQQPGQSLTLIATANQGSEATYESGFVIDKFPISRPNLTFSTLTVSNMSPEDSSIYLCSVVQGSGYTFGSGTRLTVV.